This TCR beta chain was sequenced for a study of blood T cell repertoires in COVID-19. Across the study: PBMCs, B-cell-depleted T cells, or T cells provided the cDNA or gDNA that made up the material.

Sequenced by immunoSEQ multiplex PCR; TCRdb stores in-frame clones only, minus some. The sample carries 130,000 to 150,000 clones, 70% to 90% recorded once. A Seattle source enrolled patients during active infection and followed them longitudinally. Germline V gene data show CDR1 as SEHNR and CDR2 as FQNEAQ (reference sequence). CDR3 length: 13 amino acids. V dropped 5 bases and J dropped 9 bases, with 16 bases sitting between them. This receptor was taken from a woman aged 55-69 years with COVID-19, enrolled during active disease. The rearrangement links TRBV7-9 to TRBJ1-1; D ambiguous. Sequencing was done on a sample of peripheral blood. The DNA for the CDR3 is TGTGCCAGCAGCGTAGAGGCGGCAGATAAAGCTTTCTTT. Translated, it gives CASSVEAADKAFF.